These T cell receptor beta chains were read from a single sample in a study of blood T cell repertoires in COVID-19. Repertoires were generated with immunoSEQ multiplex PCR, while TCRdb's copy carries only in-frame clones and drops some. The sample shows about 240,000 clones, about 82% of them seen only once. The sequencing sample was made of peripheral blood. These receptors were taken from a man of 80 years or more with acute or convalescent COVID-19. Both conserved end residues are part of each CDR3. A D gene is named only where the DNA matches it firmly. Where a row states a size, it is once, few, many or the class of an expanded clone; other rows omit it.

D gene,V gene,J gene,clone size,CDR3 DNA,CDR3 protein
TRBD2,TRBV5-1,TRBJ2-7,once,TGCGCCAGCAGCTTGGCCCGGAGCGGGAGGGACGAGCAGTACTTC,CASSLARSGRDEQYF
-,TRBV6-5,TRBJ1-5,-,TGTGCCAGCAGCCGACAGTTTAGCAATCAGCCCCAGCATTTT,CASSRQFSNQPQHF
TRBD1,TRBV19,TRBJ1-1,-,TGTGCCAGTAGTATAGGGGCAGGGGGGAACACTGAAGCTTTCTTT,CASSIGAGGNTEAFF
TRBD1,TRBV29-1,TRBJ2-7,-,TGCAGCGCCGGGACAGGGACCTCCTACGAGCAGTACTTC,CSAGTGTSYEQYF
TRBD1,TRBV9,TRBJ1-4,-,TGTGCCAGCAGCCCATCGACAGGGGGGAATGAAAAACTGTTTTTT,CASSPSTGGNEKLFF
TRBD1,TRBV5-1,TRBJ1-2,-,TGCGCCAGCAGCTACAATTCAGGGGGCCGTGGAGATGGCTACACCTTC,CASSYNSGGRGDGYTF
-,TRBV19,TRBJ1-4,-,TGTGCCAGTAGTGGGCAGGGTCGAGGACTAAATGAAAAACTGTTTTTT,CASSGQGRGLNEKLFF
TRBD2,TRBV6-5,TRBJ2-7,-,TGTGCCAGCAGTTACTCGGTAGCGGGAGGGTCCTACGAGCAGTACTTC,CASSYSVAGGSYEQYF
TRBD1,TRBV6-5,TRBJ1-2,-,TGTGCCAGCAGTCGGACAGGGGCTTACTATGGCTACACCTTC,CASSRTGAYYGYTF
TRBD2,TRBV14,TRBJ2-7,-,TGTGCCAGCAGCCAAGATCTTCTAGCGGGAGGGCCCTACGAGCAGTACTTC,CASSQDLLAGGPYEQYF
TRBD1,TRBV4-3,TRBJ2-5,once,TGCGCCAGCAGTTCGGGGCCGGGACAGGGGCAAGAGACCCAGTACTTC,CASSSGPGQGQETQYF
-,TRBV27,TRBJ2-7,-,TGTGCCAGCAGTTTACCCTGGGGCGGAGAGTTTTCCTACGAGCAGTACTTC,CASSLPWGGEFSYEQYF
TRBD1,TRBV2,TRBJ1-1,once,TGTGCCAGTGGGACAGGGGGCAACACTGAAGCTTTCTTT,CASGTGGNTEAFF
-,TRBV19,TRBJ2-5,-,TGTGCCAGTAGTATTGGTGCGGGAAAAGAGACCCAGTACTTC,CASSIGAGKETQYF